What follows are 25 T cell receptor beta chains derived from one specimen sequenced in a study of breast tumors, draining lymph nodes, adjacent tissues. TCRdb re-called the multiplex PCR reads through MiXCR, storing one row per CDR3 protein. The data show over 15,000 distinct CDR3 sequences, 40% to 60% seen once. Sequencing used tumor-adjacent breast tissue. All receptors derive from a female donor with breast cancer. Some clones in this sample may be carry-over from other donors' samples.

This clonotype was detected many times. The CDR3 region is CASSPGQATYNEQFF. The CDR3 DNA follows: TGTGCCAGCAGCCCGGGACAGGCAACCTACAATGAGCAGTTCTTC. The gene calls are TRBV5-4 and TRBJ2-1, with TRBD1 matching over 8 bases. Germline CDR1 and CDR2: SGHNT and YYREEE (reference sequence). This CDR3 spans 15 amino acids. With 4 bases clipped from V and 2 bases from J, the junction kept 5 bases outside the gene matches.

With regard to this clonotype: A clone one base away is much larger, so this may be a read error. The chain couples TRBV27 to TRBJ2-6; D is undetermined. The CDR3 spans 15 residues. Germline V gene sequence: CDR1 MNHEY, CDR2 SMNVEV (reference sequence). The CDR3 DNA reads TGTGCCAGCAGTTTAGGAAGTTATGGGCCCAACGTCCTGACTTTC. Protein: CASSLGSYGPNVLTF.

V gene TRBV20-1 combines with J gene TRBJ2-7; perhaps TRBD2 as D (6 bases). This CDR3 has 13 amino acids. Per the germline V gene, CDR1 is DFQATT and CDR2 is SNEGSKA (reference sequence). V was cut by 2 bases and J by 9 bases, with 17 bases left in between. CDR3 in amino acids: CSARPPTRLAQYF. In DNA, the CDR3 is TGCAGTGCTAGACCTCCGACTAGACTTGCGCAGTACTTC.

This clonotype came up many times. This chain joins TRBV7-2 and TRBJ1-3; weak D call: TRBD1 (6 bases). The CDR3 runs 16 residues. Trimming cost V 5 bases and J 2 bases, with 16 bases left between them. Looked up from germline, CDR1 is SGHTA and CDR2 is FQGNSA. The CDR3 here is CASSPGQSQTGNTIYF. The CDR3 nucleotides read TGTGCCAGCAGCCCCGGACAGTCTCAGACTGGAAACACCATATATTTT.

This clonotype was recorded many times. A read error may explain this, as a much larger clone is one base away. This sequence joins TRBV6-1 and TRBJ2-1, with D possibly being TRBD2 (5 bases). V dropped 5 bases and J dropped 6 bases, with 14 bases sitting between them. Looked up from germline, CDR1 is MNHNS and CDR2 is SASEGT. The CDR3 sequence is 14 residues long. The DNA for the CDR3 is TGTGCCAGCAGTCTCGACCTTGGAGGCAATGAGCAGTTCTTC. Protein: CASSLDLGGNEQFF.

There are many counts of this clonotype. A junction boundary mismatches the germline segment, possibly from a read error. This chain joins TRBV24-1 and TRBJ2-1, with D tentatively TRBD2 (7 bases). Germline lookup yields CDR1 KGHDR and CDR2 SFDVKD. The CDR3 is 18 residues long. The CDR3: CATGEDGSGPRGGDEQFF. CDR3 sequence (DNA): TGTGCCACCGGTGAGGACGGAAGCGGTCCAAGGGGGGGCGATGAGCAGTTCTTC.

This clonotype was detected many times. The chain uses TRBV9 and TRBJ2-2; 10 bases agree with TRBD2. Germline CDR1 SGDLS, CDR2 YYNGEE. V trimming: 4 bases; J trimming: 2 bases; junction bases outside the gene matches: 5. The CDR3 runs 16 residues. The CDR3 DNA sequence: TGTGCCAGCAGCTCAAGGACTAGCGGAAACACCGGGGAGCTGTTTTTT. Amino acid sequence: CASSSRTSGNTGELFF. Full variable domain (missing parts from reference TRBV9 and TRBJ2-2): DSGVTQTPKHLITATGQRVTLRCSPRSGDLSVYWYQQSLDQGLQFLIQYYNGEERAKGNILERFSAQQFPDLHSELNLSSLELGDSALYFCASSSRTSGNTGELFFGEGSRLTVL.

The chain employs TRBV12-3 or TRBV12-4 and TRBJ2-2; D might be TRBD2 (6 bases). The CDR3 is made up of 16 amino acids. Trimming took off 8 bases at V and 6 bases at J, with 22 bases between the two ends. The CDR3 loop reads CASPRSSGEPSGELFF. Written as DNA, the CDR3 is TGTGCCAGCCCGCGTTCTTCGGGAGAGCCGTCCGGGGAGCTGTTTTTT.

This clonotype has a count of ten or more. The chain combines TRBV15 with TRBJ2-3; TRBD2 matches 7 bases. CDR1 is LNHNV, CDR2 YYDKDF, per germline (reference sequence). V lost 0 bases, J lost 2 bases, and 8 bases stayed unmatched. The CDR3 length is 17 residues. The CDR3 DNA follows: TGTGCCACCAGCAGAGATGGAGCGGGAAGAAACACAGATACGCAGTATTTT. Translating it yields CATSRDGAGRNTDTQYF.

The chain recombines TRBV20-1 with TRBJ2-3, with no clear D. The germline CDR1 and CDR2 sequences are DFQATT and SNEGSKA (reference sequence). The length of the CDR3 is 12 residues. V dropped 3 bases and J dropped 9 bases, with 13 bases sitting between them. CDR3 protein: CSASRGVDTQYF. CDR3 nucleotides: TGCAGTGCTAGTCGAGGCGTAGACACGCAGTATTTT.

The J gene is TRBJ2-6, the V gene TRBV4-1; possibly TRBD2 for D (6 bases). CDR1 is MGHRA and CDR2 is YSYEKL in the germline V gene. With 4 bases removed from V and 4 bases from J, the gap between germline ends came to 14 bases. The CDR3 consists of 16 residues. The CDR3 spells CASSPLGAGGANVLTF. The CDR3 DNA is TGCGCCAGCAGCCCCCTCGGGGCGGGAGGGGCCAACGTCCTGACTTTC.

In its sample, this clonotype was seen a few times. This chain connects TRBV2 to TRBJ1-5; a weak D match, TRBD1 (6 bases). The CDR3 consists of 14 residues. V was trimmed by 4 bases and J by 1 base, leaving 8 bases between them. Germline values: CDR1 SNHLY, CDR2 FYNNEI. The CDR3 DNA reads TGTGCCAGCAGTGGAGGACAGAGCAATCAGCCCCAGCATTTT. It yields the protein CASSGGQSNQPQHF.

This clonotype has more than one count but fewer than ten. The V gene is TRBV15, the J gene TRBJ2-1; 7 bases map to TRBD2. This CDR3 comprises 14 residues. CDR1 and CDR2 from the germline V gene are LNHNV and YYDKDF (reference sequence). Losses at the gene ends were 4 bases for V and 10 bases for J; bases not matched to a gene: 10. DNA of the CDR3: TGTGCCACCAGCATCTTGGGGGGGACTGAAGAGCAGTTCTTC. It encodes CATSILGGTEEQFF.

This clonotype counts as medium-sized. One end of the junction fails to match germline, which may point to a read error. V is TRBV20-1 and J is TRBJ2-7; no reliable D call. The CDR3 has 16 residues. Germline V lookup: CDR1 DFQATT, CDR2 SNEGSKA (reference sequence). CDR3 region: CSASPSYHANNHDQYF. CDR3 DNA: TGCAGTGCTAGTCCTAGTTACCACGCGAATAATCACGATCAGTACTTC.

With regard to this clonotype: Being one base from a much bigger clone, this may be a read error. V usage is TRBV28 and J usage is TRBJ2-1, with D tentatively TRBD1 (5 bases). V lost 5 bases to trimming and J lost 9 bases, with 26 bases between them. The CDR3 runs to 17 residues. The germline V gene has CDR1 MDHEN and CDR2 SYDVKM. Written as DNA, the CDR3 is TGTGCCAGCAGTGCACCTGCAGGGTCGGTCCCTAGTGGTGAGCAGTTCTTC. It translates to CASSAPAGSVPSGEQFF.

The chain employs TRBV7-2 and TRBJ2-3; 14 bases fit TRBD2. V shed 4 bases and J 1 base; nucleotides not matched to a gene: 4. Germline V gives CDR1 SGHTA, CDR2 FQGNSA. The CDR3 is 17 residues long. CDR3 in amino acids: CASSSTSGRAGTDTQYF. The DNA of the CDR3 is TGTGCCAGCAGCTCGACTAGCGGGAGGGCAGGCACAGATACGCAGTATTTT.

Within the sample, this clonotype is medium-sized. CDR3 residues: CASSPGGYGYTF. CDR3 bases: TGCGCCAGCAGCCCGGGGGGTTACGGCTACACCTTC. The chain has TRBV4-3 and TRBJ1-2; D is possibly TRBD1 (5 bases). CDR1 is LGHNA, CDR2 YSLEER, per germline. Trimming stripped 4 bases from V and 8 bases from J, with 11 bases between. This CDR3 has 12 residues.

On this clonotype itself: This could be a read error, since a much larger clone is one nucleotide away. Lacking the conserved final phenylalanine or tryptophan, this CDR3 likely reflects a read error. The rearrangement uses TRBV28 and TRBJ2-5, with D tentatively TRBD1 or TRBD2 (5 bases each). Germline assignment: CDR1 MDHEN and CDR2 SYDVKM. With 6 bases removed from V and 9 bases from J, the gap between germline ends came to 11 bases. The CDR3 contains 11 residues. The CDR3 bases are TGTGCCAGCAGGGGGGTCGCGTCCCAGTACCTC. As protein: CASRGVASQYL.

This clonotype has just a few counts. The J gene is TRBJ2-7, the V gene TRBV12-3 or TRBV12-4, with 10 bases fitting TRBD1. CDR3 length equals 15 residues. Trimming at V came to 5 bases and at J to 3 bases, leaving 7 bases not matched to a gene. The CDR3 region is CASSPGQGPIYEQYF. In nucleotides, the CDR3 is TGTGCCAGCAGTCCGGGACAGGGGCCGATCTACGAGCAGTACTTC.

A single count supports this clonotype. The chain uses TRBV3-1 and TRBJ2-3; 9 bases agree with TRBD2. The CDR3 contains 15 residues. J gave up 3 bases and V 5 bases, and 6 bases lay outside the gene matches. Germline CDR1 reads LGHDT; CDR2 reads YNNKEL (reference sequence). In DNA, the CDR3 is TGTGCCAGCAGCAAGACTAGCGGTTTAACAGATACGCAGTATTTT. This translates into CASSKTSGLTDTQYF.

V usage is TRBV20-1 and J usage is TRBJ2-3, with D possibly being TRBD2 (5 bases). Germline loops: CDR1 DFQATT, CDR2 SNEGSKA (reference sequence). There are 14 residues in the CDR3. V dropped 3 bases and J dropped 0 bases, with 10 bases sitting between them. This CDR3 is CSASGVYSTDTQYF. CDR3 sequence (DNA): TGCAGTGCTAGCGGGGTTTATAGCACAGATACGCAGTATTTT.

This clonotype was recorded at least ten times. The CDR3 sequence is CASSEMTEAFF. The CDR3 DNA reads as TGTGCCAGCAGTGAAATGACTGAAGCTTTCTTT. The V call is TRBV2, the J call TRBJ1-1; no definite D call. Germline V gene data show CDR1 as SNHLY and CDR2 as FYNNEI. Between the trimmed V and J ends, which lost 2 bases and 5 bases, there was a span of 3 bases. The CDR3 totals 11 residues. The complete variable domain, with remaining parts taken from reference TRBV2 and TRBJ1-1, reads EPEVTQTPSHQVTQMGQEVILRCVPISNHLYFYWYRQILGQKVEFLVSFYNNEISEKSEIFDDQFSVERPDGSNFTLKIRSTKLEDSAMYFCASSEMTEAFFGQGTRLTVV.

This clonotype was picked up many times. The V gene is TRBV6-2 or TRBV6-3, the J gene TRBJ1-5; TRBD1 aligns across 7 bases. V lost 6 bases to trimming and J lost 6 bases; unmatched junction nucleotides: 5. The CDR3 extends over 13 amino acids. The germline gives CDR1 MNHEY, CDR2 SVGEGT. CDR3 protein: CASSRAGGQPQHF. DNA for the CDR3: TGTGCCAGCAGCCGAGCAGGGGGTCAGCCCCAGCATTTT.

This clonotype was seen repeatedly, ten times or more. The rearrangement uses TRBV19 and TRBJ1-4; 8 bases map to TRBD1. CDR1 and CDR2 (germline): LNHDA, SQIVND (reference sequence). The trim removed 6 bases at V and 7 bases at J, leaving 7 bases unmatched. CDR3 size: 14 residues. CDR3 region: CASRTRGQGEKLFF. The CDR3 nucleotides read TGTGCCAGTAGGACCAGGGGGCAGGGTGAAAAACTGTTTTTT.

V gene TRBV6-5 combines with J gene TRBJ1-3; 9 nucleotides align to TRBD1. The ends lost 6 bases at V and 3 bases at J; junction bases unmatched: 3. The length of the CDR3 is 14 residues. CDR1 is MNHEY and CDR2 is SVGAGI in the germline V gene. CDR3 DNA: TGTGCCAGCAGAACAGGGGGCCATGGAAACACCATATATTTT. Amino acid sequence: CASRTGGHGNTIYF.